Shown below are 10 T cell receptor beta chains from a single sample sequenced in a study of T cell changes during pregnancy in multiple sclerosis. Sequenced by immunoSEQ multiplex PCR; TCRdb stores in-frame clones only, minus some. The table has some 42,000 clones, roughly 85% seen once. The sample consisted of CD4+ T cells from peripheral blood mononuclear cells, taken after pregnancy. These receptors came from a female donor with multiple sclerosis, enrolled in a pregnancy study.

This clone appeared a single time. CDR3 coding DNA: TGTGCCAGCAGCTTAATGAGCGGGGGGCGGGGTGAAGCTTTCTTT. Translating it yields CASSLMSGGRGEAFF. The rearrangement uses TRBV7-3 and TRBJ1-1; a possible D gene is TRBD1 (6 bases). Germline assignment: CDR1 SGHTA and CDR2 FQGTGA. The CDR3 length is 15 residues. Trimming cost V 1 base and J 7 bases, with 16 bases left between them.

A few counts support this clone. The chain employs TRBV5-4 and TRBJ2-7; D ambiguous. The CDR3 extends over 15 amino acids. Germline V lookup: CDR1 SGHNT, CDR2 YYREEE (reference sequence). V lost 0 bases and J 1 base, leaving 11 bases between the germline ends. CDR3 DNA: TGTGCCAGCAGCTTGGACATGTCAAGTTCCTACGAGCAGTACTTC. Amino acids: CASSLDMSSSYEQYF.

This chain joins TRBV5-5 and TRBJ1-1; D uncertain. In germline, CDR1 is SGHKS, CDR2 YYEKEE (reference sequence). The CDR3 totals 14 residues. V lost 1 base and J 1 base, leaving 8 bases between the germline ends. The CDR3 DNA follows: TGTGCCAGCAGCTTGCGTCCGCGGAACACTGAAGCTTTCTTT. Amino acids: CASSLRPRNTEAFF.

The chain is built from TRBV10-2 and TRBJ1-2; D is uncertain. The V end was cut by 4 bases, the J end by 4 bases, with 13 bases between. This CDR3 region has 14 residues. Germline-derived CDR1 and CDR2 are WSHSY and SAAADI. CDR3: CASSGEGRTYGYTF. Here the CDR3 DNA reads TGCGCCAGCAGTGGGGAAGGGAGGACCTATGGCTACACCTTC.

The rearrangement links TRBV4-2 to TRBJ1-2, with TRBD1 matching over 7 bases. Germline-derived CDR1 and CDR2 are LGHNA and YNFKEQ. The CDR3 runs 17 residues. Trimming cost V 0 bases and J 3 bases; bases outside gene matches: 10. The CDR3 reads CASSQDGDSYSDYGYTF. Written as DNA, the CDR3 is TGTGCCAGCAGCCAAGATGGGGACAGCTACTCGGACTATGGCTACACCTTC.

The rearrangement uses TRBV7-8 and TRBJ1-5; possibly TRBD1 for D (6 bases). This CDR3 is built from 16 residues. The germline CDR1 and CDR2 sequences are SGHVS and FQNEAQ. V was trimmed by 4 bases and J by 0 bases, leaving 13 bases between them. DNA of the CDR3: TGTGCCAGCAGCTCACCGGGACACCCTAGCAATCAGCCCCAGCATTTT. Protein sequence: CASSSPGHPSNQPQHF. Drawing the rest from reference TRBV7-8 and TRBJ1-5, the complete variable domain is GAGVSQSPRYKVAKRGQDVALRCDPISGHVSLFWYQQALGQGPEFLTYFQNEAQLDKSGLPSDRFFAERPEGSVSTLKIQRTQQEDSAVYLCASSSPGHPSNQPQHFGDGTRLSIL.

J is TRBJ2-7 and V is TRBV18; 7 bases line up with TRBD1. CDR3 size: 14 residues. The germline V gene has CDR1 KGHSH and CDR2 LQKENI. The junction had 4 bases not matched to a gene; V was cut back by 0 bases and J by 5 bases. CDR3 nucleotides: TGTGCCAGCTCACCACCAGGGGGCTCTCACGAGCAGTACTTC. This sequence encodes CASSPPGGSHEQYF.

The chain recombines TRBV2 with TRBJ2-7; the match to TRBD1 covers 9 bases. The germline CDR1 and CDR2 sequences are SNHLY and FYNNEI. Trimming cost V 4 bases and J 0 bases; bases outside gene matches: 7. The length of the CDR3 is 16 residues. CDR3 in amino acids: CASSAPTGGFSYEQYF. CDR3 sequence (DNA): TGTGCCAGCAGTGCCCCGACAGGGGGATTCTCCTACGAGCAGTACTTC.

V usage is TRBV7-8 and J usage is TRBJ2-3; tentative D call: TRBD2 (6 bases). V lost 3 bases to trimming and J lost 4 bases, with 11 bases between them. Germline V CDR1 and CDR2: SGHVS, FQNEAQ. CDR3 length: 14 amino acids. The chain's CDR3 is CASSLGRTADTQYF. The CDR3 DNA follows: TGTGCCAGCAGCTTGGGGAGGACGGCAGATACGCAGTATTTT.

The chain recombines TRBV5-4 with TRBJ1-1; 10 positions agree with TRBD1. V trimming: 4 bases; J trimming: 4 bases; junction bases outside the gene matches: 13. The CDR3 contains 17 residues. CDR1 is SGHNT, CDR2 YYREEE, per germline (reference sequence). The CDR3 coding sequence is TGTGCCAGCAGCCCAGGACAGGGGGTAGGAGAGGGCACTGAAGCTTTCTTT. Amino acids: CASSPGQGVGEGTEAFF.